This T cell receptor beta chain was obtained from a study of graft-versus-host responses after intestinal transplantation. Study-level results: Some GvH clones appeared in ileal mucosa or blood before recipient bone marrow.

The germline V gene encodes CDR1 SGHNT and CDR2 YYREEE (reference sequence). V was clipped by 3 bases and J by 6 bases; unmatched bases: 10. The CDR3 totals 16 residues. The method was immunoSEQ multiplex PCR; TCRdb's version includes in-frame clones alone and lacks a portion of them. The table shows about 88,000 clones, with around 93% occurring only once. With regard to this clone: Its antigen is unidentified.

The genes are TRBV5-4 and TRBJ2-2; 8 bases match TRBD2. The source of this sequence is a human donor who was the organ donor for an intestinal transplant. The sample here was unstimulated CD4+ T cells sorted from spleen or lymph node cells, taken before transplant. The CDR3 is CASSSSSGGLAGELFF. In nucleotides, the CDR3 is TGTGCCAGCAGCTCCTCGTCGGGGGGGCTTGCCGGGGAGCTGTTTTTT.